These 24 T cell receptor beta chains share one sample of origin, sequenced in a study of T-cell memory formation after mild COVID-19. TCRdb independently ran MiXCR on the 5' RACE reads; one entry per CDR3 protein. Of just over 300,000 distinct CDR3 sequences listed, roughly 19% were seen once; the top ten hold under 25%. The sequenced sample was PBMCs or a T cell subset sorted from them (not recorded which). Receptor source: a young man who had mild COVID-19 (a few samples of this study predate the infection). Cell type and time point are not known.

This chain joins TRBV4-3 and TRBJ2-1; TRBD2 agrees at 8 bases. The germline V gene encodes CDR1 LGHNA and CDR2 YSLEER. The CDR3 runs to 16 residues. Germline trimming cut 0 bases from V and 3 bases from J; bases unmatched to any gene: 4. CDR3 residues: CASSQDASGGYNEQFF. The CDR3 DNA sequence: TGCGCCAGCAGCCAAGATGCAAGCGGGGGCTACAATGAGCAGTTCTTC.

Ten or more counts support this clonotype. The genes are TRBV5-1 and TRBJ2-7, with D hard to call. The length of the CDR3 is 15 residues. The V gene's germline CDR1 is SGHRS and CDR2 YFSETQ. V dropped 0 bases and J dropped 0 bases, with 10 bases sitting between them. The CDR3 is CASSLGQFSSYEQYF. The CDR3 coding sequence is TGCGCCAGCAGCTTGGGCCAGTTTAGCTCCTACGAGCAGTACTTC.

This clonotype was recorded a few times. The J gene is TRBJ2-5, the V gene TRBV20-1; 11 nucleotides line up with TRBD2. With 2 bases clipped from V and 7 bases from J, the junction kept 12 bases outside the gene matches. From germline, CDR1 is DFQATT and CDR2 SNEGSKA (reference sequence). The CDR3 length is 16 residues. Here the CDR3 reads CSARITSGGLGGTQYF. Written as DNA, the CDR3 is TGCAGTGCTAGAATAACTAGCGGGGGCCTTGGCGGGACCCAGTACTTC.

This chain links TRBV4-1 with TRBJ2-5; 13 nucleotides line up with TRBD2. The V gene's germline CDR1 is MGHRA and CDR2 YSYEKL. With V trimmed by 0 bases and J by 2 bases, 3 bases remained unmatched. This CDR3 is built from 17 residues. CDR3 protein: CASSQEWTSGGQETQYF. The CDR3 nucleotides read TGCGCCAGCAGCCAAGAATGGACTAGCGGGGGTCAAGAGACCCAGTACTTC.

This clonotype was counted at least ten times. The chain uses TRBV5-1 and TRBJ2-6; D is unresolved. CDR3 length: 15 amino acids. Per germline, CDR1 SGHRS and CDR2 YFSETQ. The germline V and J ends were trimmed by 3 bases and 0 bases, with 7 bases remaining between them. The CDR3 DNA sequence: TGCGCCAGCAGCTCACGCATCTCTGGGGCCAACGTCCTGACTTTC. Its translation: CASSSRISGANVLTF.

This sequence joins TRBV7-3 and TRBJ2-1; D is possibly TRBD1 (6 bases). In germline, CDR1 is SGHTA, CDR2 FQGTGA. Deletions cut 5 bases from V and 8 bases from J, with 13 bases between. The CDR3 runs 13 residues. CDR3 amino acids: CASSPQGSDEQFF. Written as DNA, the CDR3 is TGTGCCAGCAGCCCCCAGGGGTCGGATGAGCAGTTCTTC.

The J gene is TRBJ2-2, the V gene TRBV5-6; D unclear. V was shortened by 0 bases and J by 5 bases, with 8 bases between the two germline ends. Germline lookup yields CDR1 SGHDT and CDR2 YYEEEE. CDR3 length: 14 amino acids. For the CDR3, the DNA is TGTGCCAGCAGCTTGGGGGGTTGGACCGGGGAGCTGTTTTTT. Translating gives CASSLGGWTGELFF.

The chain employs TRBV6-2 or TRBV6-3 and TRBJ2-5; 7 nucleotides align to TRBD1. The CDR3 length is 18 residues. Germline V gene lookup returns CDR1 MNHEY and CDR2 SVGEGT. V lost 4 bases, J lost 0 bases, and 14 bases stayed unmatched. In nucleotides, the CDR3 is TGTGCCAGCAGTTTCCACCTTCCGACAGGGACGTACCAAGAGACCCAGTACTTC. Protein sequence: CASSFHLPTGTYQETQYF.

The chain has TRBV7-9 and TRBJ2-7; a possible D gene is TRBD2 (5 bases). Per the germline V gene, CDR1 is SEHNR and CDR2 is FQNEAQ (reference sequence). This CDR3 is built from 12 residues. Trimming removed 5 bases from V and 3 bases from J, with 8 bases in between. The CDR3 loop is CASSVGSYEQYF. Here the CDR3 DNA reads TGTGCCAGCAGCGTAGGGAGCTACGAGCAGTACTTC.

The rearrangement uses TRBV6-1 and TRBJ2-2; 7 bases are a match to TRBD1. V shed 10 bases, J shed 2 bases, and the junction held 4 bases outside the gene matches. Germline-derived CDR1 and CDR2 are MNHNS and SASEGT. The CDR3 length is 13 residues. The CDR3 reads CATGTDNTGELFF. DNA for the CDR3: TGTGCCACCGGGACAGATAACACCGGGGAGCTGTTTTTT.

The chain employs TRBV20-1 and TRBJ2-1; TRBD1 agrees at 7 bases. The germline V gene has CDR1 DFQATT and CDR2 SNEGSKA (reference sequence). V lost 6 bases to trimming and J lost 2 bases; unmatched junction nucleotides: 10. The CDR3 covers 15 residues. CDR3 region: CSASGQVIPYNEQFF. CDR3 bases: TGCAGTGCCTCCGGACAGGTTATCCCCTACAATGAGCAGTTCTTC.

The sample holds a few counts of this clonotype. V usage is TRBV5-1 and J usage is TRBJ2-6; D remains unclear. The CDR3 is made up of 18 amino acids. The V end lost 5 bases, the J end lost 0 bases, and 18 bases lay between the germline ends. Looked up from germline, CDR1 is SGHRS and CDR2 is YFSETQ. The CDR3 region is CASRPGIVVVSGANVLTF. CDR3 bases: TGCGCCAGCAGACCCGGTATTGTAGTGGTCTCTGGGGCCAACGTCCTGACTTTC.

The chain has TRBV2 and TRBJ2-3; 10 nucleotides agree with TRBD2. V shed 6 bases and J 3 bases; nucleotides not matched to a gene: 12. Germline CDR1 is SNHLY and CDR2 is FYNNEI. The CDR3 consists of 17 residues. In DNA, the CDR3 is TGTGCCAGCAGCGACCCCGCTTCTAGCGGGGGAACAGATACGCAGTATTTT. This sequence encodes CASSDPASSGGTDTQYF.

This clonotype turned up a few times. CDR3 DNA: TGTGCCAGTAGTGCCCTGACAGGGAGCTGGGAGACCCAGTACTTC. As protein: CASSALTGSWETQYF. The chain is built from TRBV19 and TRBJ2-5, with 7 bases identical to TRBD1. Trimming took 5 bases from V and 5 from J; bases not matched to a gene: 11. From germline, CDR1 is LNHDA and CDR2 SQIVND (reference sequence). This CDR3 region has 15 residues.

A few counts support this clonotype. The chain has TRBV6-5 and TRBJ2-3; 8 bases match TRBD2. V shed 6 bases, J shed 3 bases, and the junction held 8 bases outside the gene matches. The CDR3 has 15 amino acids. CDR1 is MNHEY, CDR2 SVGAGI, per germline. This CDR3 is CASSDRASGTDTQYF. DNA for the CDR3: TGTGCCAGCAGCGACCGGGCTAGCGGGACAGATACGCAGTATTTT.

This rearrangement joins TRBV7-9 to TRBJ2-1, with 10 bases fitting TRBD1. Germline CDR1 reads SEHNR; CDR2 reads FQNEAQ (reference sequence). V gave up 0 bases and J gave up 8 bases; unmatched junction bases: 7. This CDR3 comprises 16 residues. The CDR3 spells CASSLAYRQGADEQFF. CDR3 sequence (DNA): TGTGCCAGCAGCTTAGCCTATCGACAGGGGGCTGATGAGCAGTTCTTC.

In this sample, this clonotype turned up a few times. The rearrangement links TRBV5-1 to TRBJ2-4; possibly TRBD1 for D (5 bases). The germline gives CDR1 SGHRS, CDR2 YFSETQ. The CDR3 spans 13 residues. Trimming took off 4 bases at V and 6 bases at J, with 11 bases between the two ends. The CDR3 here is CASSGQGLNIQYF. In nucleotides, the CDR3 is TGCGCCAGCAGCGGGCAGGGATTAAACATTCAGTACTTC. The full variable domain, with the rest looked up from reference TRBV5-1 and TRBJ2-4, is KAGVTQTPRYLIKTRGQQVTLSCSPISGHRSVSWYQQTPGQGLQFLFEYFSETQRNKGNFPGRFSGRQFSNSRSEMNVSTLELGDSALYLCASSGQGLNIQYFGAGTRLSVL.

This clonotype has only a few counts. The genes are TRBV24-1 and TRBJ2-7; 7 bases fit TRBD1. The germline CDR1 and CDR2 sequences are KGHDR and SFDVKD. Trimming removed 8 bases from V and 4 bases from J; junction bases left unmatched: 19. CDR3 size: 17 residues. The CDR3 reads CATNRGPRGSLSYEQYV. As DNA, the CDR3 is TGTGCCACCAACAGGGGCCCAAGGGGGTCCCTATCTTACGAGCAGTACGTC.

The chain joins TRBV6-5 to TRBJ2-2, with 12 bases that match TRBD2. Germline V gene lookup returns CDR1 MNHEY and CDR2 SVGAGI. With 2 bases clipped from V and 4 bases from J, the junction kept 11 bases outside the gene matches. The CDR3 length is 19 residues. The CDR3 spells CASSYRSTSGGYGTGELFF. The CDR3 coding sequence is TGTGCCAGCAGTTACAGATCGACTAGCGGGGGCTATGGCACCGGGGAGCTGTTTTTT.

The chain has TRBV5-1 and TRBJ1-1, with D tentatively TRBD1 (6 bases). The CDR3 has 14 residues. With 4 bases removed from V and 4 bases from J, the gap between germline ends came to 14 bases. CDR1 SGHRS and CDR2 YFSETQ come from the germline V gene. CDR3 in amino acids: CASSAPGGPTEAFF. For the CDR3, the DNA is TGCGCCAGCAGCGCCCCCGGGGGGCCCACTGAAGCTTTCTTT.

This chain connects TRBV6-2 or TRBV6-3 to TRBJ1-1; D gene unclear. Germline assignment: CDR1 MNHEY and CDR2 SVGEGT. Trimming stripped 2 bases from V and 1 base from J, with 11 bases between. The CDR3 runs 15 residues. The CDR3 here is CASSYRGVGNTEAFF. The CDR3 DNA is TGTGCCAGCAGTTACCGCGGCGTTGGGAACACTGAAGCTTTCTTT.

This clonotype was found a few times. CDR3 in amino acids: CASSDPRGTYEQYV. DNA of the CDR3: TGCGCCAGCAGTGACCCGAGGGGGACCTACGAGCAGTACGTC. The rearrangement links TRBV10-2 to TRBJ2-7; a weak D match, TRBD1 (6 bases). In germline, CDR1 is WSHSY, CDR2 SAAADI. The CDR3 has 14 residues. The V and J ends lost 3 bases and 2 bases respectively, with 11 bases between them.

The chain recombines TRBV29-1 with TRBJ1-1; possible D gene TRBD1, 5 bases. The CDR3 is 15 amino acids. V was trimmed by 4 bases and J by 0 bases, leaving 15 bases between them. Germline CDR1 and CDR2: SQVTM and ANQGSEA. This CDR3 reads CSVGGGWGMNTEAFF. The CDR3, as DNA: TGCAGCGTTGGTGGGGGGTGGGGGATGAACACTGAAGCTTTCTTT.

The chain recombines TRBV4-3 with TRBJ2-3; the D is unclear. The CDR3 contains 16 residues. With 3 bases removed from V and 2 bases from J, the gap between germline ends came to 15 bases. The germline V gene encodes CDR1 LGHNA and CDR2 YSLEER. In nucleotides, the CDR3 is TGCGCCAGCAGCCAGGACCCTTTGGGAACCACAGATACGCAGTATTTT. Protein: CASSQDPLGTTDTQYF.